Listed below are T cell receptor beta chains from one sample, sequenced in a study of T cell responses to AZD1222 COVID-19 vaccine. Produced via immunoSEQ multiplex PCR; TCRdb's table is partial and in-frame only. The sample has fewer than 150,000 clones, roughly 90% seen once. The source material was peripheral blood, sampled 28 days after the second AZD1222 dose. These receptors all stem from an adult who received the AZD1222 COVID-19 vaccine. CDR3s include the opening cysteine and the closing phenylalanine or tryptophan. The order of the fields is J gene, D gene, clone size, V gene, CDR3 protein, CDR3 DNA. A D gene is named only where the DNA matches it firmly. Not all rows give a size; the values are once, few, many and, for expanded clones, a class.

TRBJ2-3 | . | . | TRBV20-1 | CSASDSYGRAQYF | TGCAGTGCTAGTGACTCTTATGGGCGAGCGCAGTATTTT
TRBJ1-1 | TRBD1 | . | TRBV7-2 | CASSPGTGGHTEAFF | TGTGCCAGCAGCCCGGGGACAGGGGGCCACACTGAAGCTTTCTTT
TRBJ1-6 | . | . | TRBV2 | CASQQGGNSPLHF | TGTGCCAGCCAACAGGGAGGGAATTCACCCCTCCACTTT
TRBJ2-7 | TRBD1 | . | TRBV5-6 | CASSLPGTGSHEQYF | TGTGCCAGCAGCTTACCCGGGACAGGTTCCCACGAGCAGTACTTC
TRBJ1-2 | . | . | TRBV5-6 | CASSLGTETYGYTF | TGTGCCAGCAGCTTGGGAACAGAAACCTATGGCTACACCTTC
TRBJ2-2 | TRBD1 | . | TRBV9 | CASSVLRTGGNTGELFF | TGTGCCAGCAGCGTCCTCCGGACAGGGGGGAACACCGGGGAGCTGTTTTTT
TRBJ2-2 | . | . | TRBV7-2 | CASRPGFTGELFF | TGTGCCAGCAGACCAGGCTTCACCGGGGAGCTGTTTTTT
TRBJ2-3 | TRBD2 | . | TRBV7-2 | CASSLRTSGGSSTDTQYF | TGTGCCAGCAGCTTAAGGACTAGCGGGGGGTCTAGCACAGATACGCAGTATTTT
TRBJ1-1 | . | few | TRBV7-9 | CASSLGFGTGDTEAFF | TGTGCCAGCAGCTTAGGGTTTGGGACTGGGGACACTGAAGCTTTCTTT
TRBJ2-1 | . | . | TRBV9 | CASSIPGNEQFF | TGTGCCAGCAGTATCCCTGGGAATGAGCAGTTCTTC
TRBJ2-3 | . | . | TRBV7-3 | CASSLTNSVFSYTDTQYF | TGTGCCAGCAGCTTAACAAATTCGGTATTTTCGTACACAGATACGCAGTATTTT
TRBJ2-2 | TRBD2 | . | TRBV9 | CASSVAVGLAGAGTGELFF | TGTGCCAGCAGCGTAGCTGTCGGACTAGCGGGAGCGGGCACCGGGGAGCTGTTTTTT
TRBJ2-3 | . | . | TRBV7-3 | CASGTSTDTQYF | TGTGCCAGCGGAACTAGCACAGATACGCAGTATTTT
TRBJ2-1 | TRBD2 | . | TRBV27 | CASSGTSGYNEQFF | TGTGCCAGCAGCGGGACTAGCGGCTACAATGAGCAGTTCTTC
TRBJ1-6 | . | . | TRBV6-5 | CASSGTTPRSPLHF | TGTGCCAGCAGCGGGACGACACCCCGTTCACCCCTCCACTTT
TRBJ1-2 | . | once | TRBV15 | CATSGRTGRSYGYTF | TGTGCCACCAGCGGAAGAACGGGACGCTCCTATGGCTACACCTTC
TRBJ2-3 | . | . | TRBV6-2/TRBV6-3 | CASSPPFADTQYF | TGTGCCAGCAGCCCACCCTTTGCAGATACGCAGTATTTT
TRBJ1-5 | TRBD1 | few | TRBV6-2/TRBV6-3 | CASSYSTGGRQPQHF | TGTGCCAGCAGTTACTCTACAGGGGGCCGTCAGCCCCAGCATTTT
TRBJ1-3 | . | . | TRBV4-3 | CASSQDLGNTIYF | TGCGCCAGCAGCCAGGACCTCGGAAACACCATATATTTT
TRBJ2-1 | . | . | TRBV24-1 | CATSDFDTTSYNEQFF | TGTGCCACCAGTGATTTCGACACCACCTCCTACAATGAGCAGTTCTTC
TRBJ2-1 | TRBD2 | once | TRBV29-1 | CSVLAGGAVEQFF | TGCAGCGTCCTAGCGGGAGGGGCCGTTGAGCAGTTCTTC
TRBJ2-5 | . | . | TRBV3-1/TRBV3-2 | CASSPIDRDYQETQYF | TGTGCCAGCAGCCCGATAGACAGGGACTACCAAGAGACCCAGTACTTC
TRBJ2-7 | TRBD2 | . | TRBV19 | CASSRGGAAYEQYF | TGTGCCAGTAGTCGGGGGGGGGCAGCCTACGAGCAGTACTTC
TRBJ1-4 | TRBD1 | few | TRBV27 | CASSRRTGRGEKLFF | TGTGCCAGCAGCCGACGGACAGGCCGGGGTGAAAAACTGTTTTTT
TRBJ2-2 | . | . | TRBV9 | CASSVQAGGTGELFF | TGTGCCAGCAGCGTACAAGCGGGCGGCACCGGGGAGCTGTTTTTT
TRBJ2-1 | TRBD2 | . | TRBV27 | CASSSYGTSATNNEQFF | TGTGCCAGCAGTTCATATGGGACTAGCGCGACAAACAATGAGCAGTTCTTC
TRBJ2-3 | . | . | TRBV3-1/TRBV3-2 | CASSQRAGADTQYF | TGTGCCAGCAGCCAAAGGGCTGGAGCCGATACGCAGTATTTT
TRBJ2-4 | . | . | TRBV3-1/TRBV3-2 | CASGGAETATRGKNIQYF | TGTGCCAGCGGGGGAGCGGAAACCGCTACTAGGGGCAAAAACATTCAGTACTTC
TRBJ1-2 | . | . | TRBV30 | CAWTMLGGYTF | TGTGCCTGGACGATGTTGGGGGGCTACACCTTC
TRBJ1-1 | . | . | TRBV2 | CASSPQGNTEAFF | TGTGCCAGCAGTCCACAGGGGAACACTGAAGCTTTCTTT
TRBJ1-2 | . | . | TRBV29-1 | CSVESWGGNYGYTF | TGCAGCGTTGAATCGTGGGGGGGGAACTATGGCTACACCTTC
TRBJ1-3 | . | . | TRBV10-3 | CAIREGFSGNTIYF | TGTGCCATCAGGGAGGGGTTCTCTGGAAACACCATATATTTT
TRBJ2-1 | TRBD2 | . | TRBV2 | CATVGTLAGGLEQFF | TGTGCCACCGTTGGGACCCTAGCGGGAGGCCTTGAGCAGTTCTTC
TRBJ1-1 | . | . | TRBV20-1 | CSAQINTEAFF | TGCAGTGCTCAAATAAACACTGAAGCTTTCTTT
TRBJ1-2 | . | . | TRBV6-6 | CASSPGENYGYTF | TGTGCCAGCAGCCCAGGGGAGAACTATGGCTACACCTTC
TRBJ1-1 | . | . | TRBV5-1 | CASSADGPRAEAFF | TGCGCCAGCAGCGCCGACGGACCAAGGGCTGAAGCTTTCTTT
TRBJ2-3 | . | . | TRBV30 | CAWSRGTDTQYF | TGTGCCTGGAGTAGGGGCACAGATACGCAGTATTTT
TRBJ1-2 | TRBD1 | once | TRBV11-3 | CASNPPPDRGYGYTF | TGTGCCAGCAACCCTCCCCCTGACAGGGGCTATGGCTACACCTTC
TRBJ1-2 | . | . | TRBV6-5 | CASTRGQGYTF | TGTGCCAGCACCAGGGGCCAAGGCTACACCTTC
TRBJ1-5 | . | . | TRBV27 | CASGGYPGGQPQHF | TGTGCCAGCGGAGGCTATCCCGGGGGACAGCCCCAGCATTTT
TRBJ2-2 | TRBD2 | once | TRBV10-3 | CAIRTSGNTGELFF | TGTGCCATCAGGACTAGCGGGAACACCGGGGAGCTGTTTTTT
TRBJ1-1 | . | . | TRBV29-1 | CSVDVGDGRKAFF | TGCAGCGTTGATGTCGGTGACGGAAGGAAGGCTTTCTTT
TRBJ2-1 | TRBD2 | . | TRBV4-3 | CASSQGLAGAREQFF | TGCGCCAGCAGCCAAGGACTAGCGGGAGCAAGGGAGCAGTTCTTC
TRBJ1-3 | . | . | TRBV5-1 | CASSLGSGNTIYF | TGCGCCAGCAGCTTGGGGTCTGGAAACACCATATATTTT
TRBJ1-5 | . | . | TRBV27 | CASSFGRMGNQPQHF | TGTGCCAGCAGTTTTGGCCGAATGGGCAATCAGCCCCAGCATTTT
TRBJ1-2 | . | . | TRBV6-5 | CASSYSGRLQGSGYTF | TGTGCCAGCAGTTACTCGGGTCGTCTCCAGGGCAGTGGCTACACCTTC
TRBJ1-5 | TRBD1 | . | TRBV7-2 | CASSLAGQGQPQHF | TGTGCCAGCAGCTTAGCGGGACAGGGTCAGCCCCAGCATTTT
TRBJ2-1 | . | once | TRBV6-5 | CASSYGGNNEQFF | TGTGCCAGCAGTTACGGGGGGAACAATGAGCAGTTCTTC
TRBJ2-2 | . | once | TRBV7-2 | CASSRERTGELFF | TGTGCCAGCAGCCGCGAGAGGACCGGGGAGCTGTTTTTT
TRBJ2-2 | . | . | TRBV27 | CASSFPGSGTGELFF | TGTGCCAGCAGTTTCCCCGGGTCGGGCACCGGGGAGCTGTTTTTT
TRBJ1-1 | . | . | TRBV24-1 | CATTQGLNTEAFF | TGTGCCACCACGCAGGGACTGAACACTGAAGCTTTCTTT
TRBJ2-3 | TRBD2 | . | TRBV19 | CASRSRLAGLLGDTQYF | TGTGCCAGTAGATCCAGGCTAGCGGGACTACTGGGAGATACGCAGTATTTT
TRBJ2-2 | . | . | TRBV5-4 | CASSRATGGGRELFF | TGTGCCAGCAGCAGGGCGACAGGAGGGGGCAGGGAGCTGTTTTTT
TRBJ2-1 | TRBD2 | . | TRBV18 | CASSPSVAGGLGEQFF | TGTGCCAGCTCACCATCTGTAGCGGGAGGGCTTGGGGAGCAGTTCTTC
TRBJ2-1 | TRBD2 | . | TRBV7-3 | CASSSPGLAGQEEQFF | TGTGCCAGCAGCTCACCGGGACTAGCGGGACAGGAGGAGCAGTTCTTC
TRBJ1-2 | . | . | TRBV6-1 | CASSEALSSYGYTF | TGTGCCAGCAGTGAAGCGCTCTCAAGCTATGGCTACACCTTC
TRBJ1-2 | . | . | TRBV6-4 | CASSDEGGQLPSGYTF | TGTGCCAGCAGCGACGAAGGGGGGCAGCTACCCAGTGGCTACACCTTC
TRBJ2-3 | . | . | TRBV6-6 | CASKEGSGFTDTQYF | TGTGCCAGCAAGGAAGGTAGCGGATTCACAGATACGCAGTATTTT
TRBJ1-5 | . | . | TRBV18 | CASSPDPSREQPQHF | TGTGCCAGCTCACCGGATCCGTCGAGGGAACAGCCCCAGCATTTT
TRBJ2-3 | . | . | TRBV5-4 | CASSPPGRDTQYF | TGTGCCAGCAGCCCTCCCGGGAGAGATACGCAGTATTTT